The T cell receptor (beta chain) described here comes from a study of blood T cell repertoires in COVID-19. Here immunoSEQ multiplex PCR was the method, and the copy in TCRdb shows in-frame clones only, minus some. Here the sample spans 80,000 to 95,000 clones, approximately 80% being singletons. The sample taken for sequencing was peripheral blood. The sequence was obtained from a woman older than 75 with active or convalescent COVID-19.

The CDR3 is CASSQERDSTTDTQYF. The CDR3 nucleotides are TGCGCCAGCAGCCAAGAACGGGACAGCACCACAGATACGCAGTATTTT. The chain couples TRBV4-3 to TRBJ2-3, with 7 nucleotides matching TRBD1. Losses at the gene ends were 0 bases for V and 2 bases for J; bases not matched to a gene: 5. Per germline, CDR1 LGHNA and CDR2 YSLEER. The CDR3 consists of 16 residues.